Sequencing of this T cell receptor (beta chain) was carried out in a study of blood T cells in healthy people across ages. A J-beta primer mix and a sample-barcoded 5' primer were used in a second PCR of about 7 to 12 cycles. MiXCR, applied by TCRdb to the 5' RACE reads, yields one record per CDR3 protein. The table shows some 700,000 distinct CDR3 sequences, with 35% to 45% occurring only once. With regard to this clonotype: The antigen remains undetermined.

Germline V CDR1 and CDR2: SGHAT, FQNNGV. CDR3 size: 17 residues. V dropped 5 bases and J dropped 1; count of bases not matched to a gene: 8. Study results and limitations: Considered underestimates were the diversity estimates obtained from one million T cells. The unsorted PBMCs prevented any conclusive comparison of naive versus antigen-experienced cells.

Source material: blood. The rearrangement uses TRBV11-2 and TRBJ2-3; 11 bases agree with TRBD2. The clonotype comes from a woman in her fifties or sixties in good health. As DNA, the CDR3 is TGTGCCAGCAGCGGAGGGACTAGCGGTTCCGGCACAGATACGCAGTATTTT. Encoded protein: CASSGGTSGSGTDTQYF.